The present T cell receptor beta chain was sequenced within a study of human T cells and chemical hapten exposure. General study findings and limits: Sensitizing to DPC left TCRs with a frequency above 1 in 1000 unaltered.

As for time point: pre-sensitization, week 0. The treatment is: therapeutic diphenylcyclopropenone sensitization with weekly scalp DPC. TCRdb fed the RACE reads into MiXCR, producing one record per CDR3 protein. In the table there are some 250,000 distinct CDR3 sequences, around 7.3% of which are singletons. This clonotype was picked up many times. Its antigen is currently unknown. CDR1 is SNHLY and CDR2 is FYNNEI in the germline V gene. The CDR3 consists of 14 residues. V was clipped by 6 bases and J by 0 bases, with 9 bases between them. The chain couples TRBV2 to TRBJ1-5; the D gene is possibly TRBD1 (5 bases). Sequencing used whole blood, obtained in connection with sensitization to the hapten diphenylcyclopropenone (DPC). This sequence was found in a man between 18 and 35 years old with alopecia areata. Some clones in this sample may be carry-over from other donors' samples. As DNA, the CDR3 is TGTGCCAGCAGACGGGACGCTAGCAATCAGCCCCAGCATTTT. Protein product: CASRRDASNQPQHF.